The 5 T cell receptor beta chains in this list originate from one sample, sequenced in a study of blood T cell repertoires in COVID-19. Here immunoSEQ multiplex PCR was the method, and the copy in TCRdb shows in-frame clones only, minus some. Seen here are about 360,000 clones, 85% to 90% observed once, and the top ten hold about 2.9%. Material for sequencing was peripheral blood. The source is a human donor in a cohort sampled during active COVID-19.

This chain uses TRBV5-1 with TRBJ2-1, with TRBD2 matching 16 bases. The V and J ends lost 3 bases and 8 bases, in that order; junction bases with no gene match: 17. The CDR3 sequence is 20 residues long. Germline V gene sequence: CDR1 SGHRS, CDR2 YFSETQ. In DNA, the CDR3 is TGCGCCAGCAGCTCACGTACCGGGACTAGCGGGGGGGCCTTGTCTTATGAGCAGTTCTTC. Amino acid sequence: CASSSRTGTSGGALSYEQFF.

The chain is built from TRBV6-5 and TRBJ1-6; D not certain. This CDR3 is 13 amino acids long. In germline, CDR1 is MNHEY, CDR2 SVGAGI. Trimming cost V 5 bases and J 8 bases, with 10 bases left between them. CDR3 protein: CASSRRRDSPLHF. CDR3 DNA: TGTGCCAGCAGTCGACGACGGGATTCACCCCTCCACTTT.

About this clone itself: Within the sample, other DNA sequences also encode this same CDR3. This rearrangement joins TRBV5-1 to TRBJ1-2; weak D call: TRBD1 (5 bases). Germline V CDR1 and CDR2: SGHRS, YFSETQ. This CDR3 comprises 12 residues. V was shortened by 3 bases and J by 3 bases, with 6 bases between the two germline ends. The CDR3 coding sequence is TGCGCCAGCAGCTGGGGGGACTATGGCTACACCTTC. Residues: CASSWGDYGYTF.

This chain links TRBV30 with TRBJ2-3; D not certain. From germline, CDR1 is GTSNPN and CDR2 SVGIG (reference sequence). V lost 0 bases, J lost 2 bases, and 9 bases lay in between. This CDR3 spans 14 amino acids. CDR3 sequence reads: CAWSVGRITDTQYF. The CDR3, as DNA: TGTGCCTGGAGTGTAGGCAGGATCACAGATACGCAGTATTTT.

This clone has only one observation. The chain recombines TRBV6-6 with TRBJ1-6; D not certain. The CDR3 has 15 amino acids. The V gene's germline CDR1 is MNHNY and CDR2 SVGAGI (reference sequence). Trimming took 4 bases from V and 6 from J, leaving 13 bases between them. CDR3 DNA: TGTGCCAGCAGTTCGTTAAACAGTATTAATTCACCCCTCCACTTT. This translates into CASSSLNSINSPLHF.